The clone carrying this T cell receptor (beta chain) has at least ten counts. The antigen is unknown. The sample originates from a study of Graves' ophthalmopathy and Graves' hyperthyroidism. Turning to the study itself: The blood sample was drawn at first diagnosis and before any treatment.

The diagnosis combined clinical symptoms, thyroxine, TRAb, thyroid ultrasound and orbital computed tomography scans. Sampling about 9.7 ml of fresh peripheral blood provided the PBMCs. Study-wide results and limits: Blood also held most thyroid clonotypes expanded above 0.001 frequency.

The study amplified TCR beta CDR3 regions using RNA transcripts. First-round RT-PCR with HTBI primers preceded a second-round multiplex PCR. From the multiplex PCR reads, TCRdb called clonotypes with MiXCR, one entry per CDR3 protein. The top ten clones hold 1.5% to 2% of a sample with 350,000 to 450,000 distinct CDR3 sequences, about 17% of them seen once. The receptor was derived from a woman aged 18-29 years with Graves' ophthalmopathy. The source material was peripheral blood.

CDR3 in amino acids: CASSLSGAREYGYTF. Written as DNA, the CDR3 is TGTGCCAGCAGCCTCTCAGGGGCGCGGGAATATGGCTACACCTTC. This chain connects TRBV12-3 or TRBV12-4 to TRBJ1-2; possibly TRBD1 for D (6 bases). There are 15 residues in the CDR3. The V end lost 6 bases, the J end lost 5 bases, and 19 bases lay between the germline ends.